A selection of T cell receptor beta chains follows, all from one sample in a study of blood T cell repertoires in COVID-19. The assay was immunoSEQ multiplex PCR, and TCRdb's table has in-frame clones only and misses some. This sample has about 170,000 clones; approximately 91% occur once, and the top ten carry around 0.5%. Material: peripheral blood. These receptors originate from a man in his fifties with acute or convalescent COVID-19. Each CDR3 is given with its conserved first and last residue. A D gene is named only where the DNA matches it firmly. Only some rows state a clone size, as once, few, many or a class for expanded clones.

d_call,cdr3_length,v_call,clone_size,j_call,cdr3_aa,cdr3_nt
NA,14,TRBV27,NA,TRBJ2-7,CASSLSSRDYEQYF,TGTGCCAGCAGTTTATCGAGCCGGGACTACGAGCAGTACTTC
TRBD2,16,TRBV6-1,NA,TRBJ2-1,CASSGPSGRGYNEQFF,TGTGCCAGCAGTGGGCCTAGCGGGAGAGGCTACAATGAGCAGTTCTTC
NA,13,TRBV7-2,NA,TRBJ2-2,CASSLRLDGELFF,TGTGCCAGCAGCCTAAGACTAGACGGGGAGCTGTTTTTT
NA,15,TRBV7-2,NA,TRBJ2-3,CASSPSLTSTDTQYF,TGTGCCAGCAGCCCTTCTCTTACTAGCACAGATACGCAGTATTTT
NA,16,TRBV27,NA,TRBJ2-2,CASGLRGDRYGGELFF,TGTGCCAGCGGGCTTAGGGGGGACAGATATGGCGGGGAGCTGTTTTTT
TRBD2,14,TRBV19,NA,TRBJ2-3,CASSGTSGTDTQYF,TGTGCCAGTAGCGGGACTAGCGGGACAGATACGCAGTATTTT
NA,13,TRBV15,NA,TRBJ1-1,CATSVRWNTEAFF,TGTGCCACCAGCGTGCGGTGGAACACTGAAGCTTTCTTT
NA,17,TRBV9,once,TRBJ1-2,CASSVAPGGRGFSGYTF,TGTGCCAGCAGCGTAGCCCCCGGGGGTAGGGGATTTAGTGGCTACACCTTC
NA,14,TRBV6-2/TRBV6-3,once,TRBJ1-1,CASSHLSMKGEAFF,TGTGCCAGCAGTCACCTATCGATGAAGGGGGAAGCTTTCTTT
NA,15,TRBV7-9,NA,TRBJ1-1,CASSLGGRGNTEAFF,TGTGCCAGCAGCTTAGGAGGGAGGGGGAACACTGAAGCTTTCTTT
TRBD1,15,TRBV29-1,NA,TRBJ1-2,CSVGDTGGGGYGYTF,TGCAGCGTGGGGGATACAGGGGGCGGAGGCTATGGCTACACCTTC
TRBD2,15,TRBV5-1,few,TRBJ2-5,CASSQTSGGAETQYF,TGCGCCAGCAGCCAAACTAGCGGGGGCGCGGAGACCCAGTACTTC
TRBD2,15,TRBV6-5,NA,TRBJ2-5,CASSYSYSGGETQYF,TGTGCCAGCAGTTACTCGTACAGCGGGGGGGAGACCCAGTACTTC
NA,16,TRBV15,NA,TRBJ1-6,CATSRDPSRDNSPLHF,TGTGCCACCAGCAGAGATCCCAGCAGGGATAATTCACCCCTCCACTTT
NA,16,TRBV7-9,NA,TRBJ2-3,CASRTVEGARRNTQYF,TGTGCCAGCAGAACGGTGGAGGGGGCCAGAAGGAATACGCAGTATTTT
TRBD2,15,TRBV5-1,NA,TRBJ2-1,CASSFTSGNYNEQFF,TGCGCCAGCAGTTTTACTAGCGGAAATTACAATGAGCAGTTCTTC
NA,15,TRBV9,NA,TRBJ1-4,CASSASGEADEKLFF,TGTGCCAGCAGCGCCTCGGGGGAGGCCGATGAAAAACTGTTTTTT
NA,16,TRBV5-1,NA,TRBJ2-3,CASSFTRGRSSDTQYF,TGCGCCAGCAGCTTCACTAGAGGGAGAAGTTCAGATACGCAGTATTTT
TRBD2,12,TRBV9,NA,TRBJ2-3,CASSVAGGPQYF,TGTGCCAGCAGCGTTGCGGGGGGGCCCCAGTATTTT
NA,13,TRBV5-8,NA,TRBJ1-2,CASIRGTSYGYTF,TGTGCCAGCATAAGGGGGACCAGCTATGGCTACACCTTC
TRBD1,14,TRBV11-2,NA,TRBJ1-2,CASSLEQGASGYTF,TGTGCCAGCAGCTTAGAGCAGGGGGCCTCTGGCTACACCTTC
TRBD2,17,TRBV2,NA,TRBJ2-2,CASWGTSGSSLPGELFF,TGTGCCAGCTGGGGGACTAGCGGGAGTTCGTTGCCCGGGGAGCTGTTTTTT
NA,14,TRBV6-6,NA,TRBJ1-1,CASSYSSGVTEAFF,TGTGCCAGCAGTTACTCCAGTGGTGTCACTGAAGCTTTCTTT
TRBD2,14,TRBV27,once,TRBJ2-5,CASSGTGRLETQYF,TGTGCCAGCAGTGGAACCGGGAGGTTGGAGACCCAGTACTTC
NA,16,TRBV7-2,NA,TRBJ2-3,CASSLSWWETPDTQYF,TGTGCCAGCAGCTTAAGTTGGTGGGAGACCCCAGATACGCAGTATTTT
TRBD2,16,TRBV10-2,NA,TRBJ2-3,CASSHGLAGGTDTQYF,TGCGCCAGCAGCCACGGACTAGCGGGAGGGACAGATACGCAGTATTTT
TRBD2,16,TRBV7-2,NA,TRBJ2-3,CASSLHGGGNTDTQYF,TGTGCCAGCAGCTTACATGGCGGGGGGAACACAGATACGCAGTATTTT
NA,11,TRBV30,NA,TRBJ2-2,CAWRDYGELFF,TGTGCCTGGAGGGACTACGGGGAGCTGTTTTTT
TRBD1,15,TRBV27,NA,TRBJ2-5,CASSLSERGRETQYF,TGTGCCAGCAGTTTATCAGAAAGGGGGCGGGAGACCCAGTACTTC
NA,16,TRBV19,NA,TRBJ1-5,CASSPVAGYSNQPQHF,TGTGCCAGTAGTCCCGTGGCGGGTTATAGCAATCAGCCCCAGCATTTT
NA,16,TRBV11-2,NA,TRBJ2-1,CASSLVRGTSYNEQFF,TGTGCCAGCAGCTTAGTAAGGGGGACCTCCTACAATGAGCAGTTCTTC
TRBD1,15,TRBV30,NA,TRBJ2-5,CAWERGTGLQETQYF,TGTGCCTGGGAAAGAGGGACAGGGCTTCAAGAGACCCAGTACTTC
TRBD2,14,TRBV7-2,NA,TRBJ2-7,CASRGLAGEYEQYF,TGTGCCAGCAGGGGACTAGCGGGAGAGTACGAGCAGTACTTC
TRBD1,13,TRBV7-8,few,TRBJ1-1,CASSRQGDTEAFF,TGTGCCAGCAGCCGACAGGGGGACACTGAAGCTTTCTTT
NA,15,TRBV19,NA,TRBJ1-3,CASSADTSPGNTIYF,TGTGCCAGTAGTGCGGACACATCTCCTGGAAACACCATATATTTT
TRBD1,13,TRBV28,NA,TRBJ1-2,CASSLGDRDGYTF,TGTGCCAGCAGTTTGGGGGACAGGGATGGCTACACCTTC
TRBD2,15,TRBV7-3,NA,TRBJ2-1,CASSLNAGGPNEQFF,TGTGCCAGCAGCTTAAATGCGGGAGGACCAAATGAGCAGTTCTTC
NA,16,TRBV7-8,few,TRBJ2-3,CASSPSGAGFTDTQYF,TGTGCCAGCAGCCCCTCCGGTGCGGGATTTACAGATACGCAGTATTTT
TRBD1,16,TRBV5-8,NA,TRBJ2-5,CASSPRDRGLGETQYF,TGTGCCAGCAGCCCTAGGGACAGGGGGCTGGGAGAGACCCAGTACTTC
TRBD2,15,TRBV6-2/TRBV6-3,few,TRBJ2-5,CASSLLREVVETQYF,TGTGCCAGCAGTTTACTGCGGGAGGTTGTCGAGACCCAGTACTTC
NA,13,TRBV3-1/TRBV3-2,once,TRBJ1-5,CASSLERNQPQHF,TGTGCCAGCAGCCTTGAGAGGAATCAGCCCCAGCATTTT
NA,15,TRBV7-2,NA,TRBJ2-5,CASSFLSGYQETQYF,TGTGCCAGCAGCTTTCTAAGCGGGTACCAAGAGACCCAGTACTTC
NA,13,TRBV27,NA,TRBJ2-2,CASSFSGSGELFF,TGTGCCAGCAGTTTCTCGGGGTCCGGGGAGCTGTTTTTT
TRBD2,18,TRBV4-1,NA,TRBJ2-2,CASSPWTSPLSNTGELFF,TGCGCCAGCAGCCCGTGGACTAGCCCTCTATCGAACACCGGGGAGCTGTTTTTT
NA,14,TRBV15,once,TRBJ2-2,CATSRDGGAGELFF,TGTGCCACCAGCAGAGATGGAGGGGCCGGGGAGCTGTTTTTT
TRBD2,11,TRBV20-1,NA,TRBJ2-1,CGLARYNEQFF,TGCGGACTAGCGAGGTACAATGAGCAGTTCTTC
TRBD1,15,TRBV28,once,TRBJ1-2,CASSGGQGANYGYTF,TGTGCCAGCAGTGGGGGACAGGGGGCGAACTATGGCTACACCTTC
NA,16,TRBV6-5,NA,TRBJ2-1,CASSYSRTASYNEQFF,TGTGCCAGCAGTTACTCGAGGACAGCCTCCTACAATGAGCAGTTCTTC
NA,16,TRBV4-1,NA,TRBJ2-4,CASSQVAGVAKNIQYF,TGCGCCAGCAGCCAAGTGGCAGGGGTAGCCAAAAACATTCAGTACTTC
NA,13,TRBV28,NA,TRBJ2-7,CASGDTHFYEQYF,TGTGCCAGCGGGGACACCCACTTTTACGAGCAGTACTTC
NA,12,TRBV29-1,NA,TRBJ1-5,CSVGGGDQPQHF,TGCAGCGTGGGCGGGGGGGATCAGCCCCAGCATTTT
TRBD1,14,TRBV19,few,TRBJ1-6,CASSPGQGGSPLHF,TGTGCCAGTAGTCCAGGACAGGGCGGTTCACCCCTCCACTTT
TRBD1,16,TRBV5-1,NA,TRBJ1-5,CASSVGQGAGYQPQHF,TGCGCCAGCAGCGTAGGACAGGGGGCGGGCTATCAGCCCCAGCATTTT
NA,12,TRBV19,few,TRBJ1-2,CASIGDNYGYTF,TGTGCCAGTATTGGAGATAACTATGGCTACACCTTC
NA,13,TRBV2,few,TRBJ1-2,CASSDLEYYGYTF,TGTGCCAGCAGTGATTTGGAGTACTATGGCTACACCTTC
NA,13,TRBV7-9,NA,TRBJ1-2,CASTLRDSYGYTF,TGTGCCAGCACCCTCAGGGATAGCTATGGCTACACCTTC
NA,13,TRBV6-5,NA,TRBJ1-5,CASSSAQGKPQHF,TGTGCCAGCAGTTCAGCGCAGGGAAAGCCCCAGCATTTT
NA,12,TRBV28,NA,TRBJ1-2,CATRDTYYGYTF,TGTGCCACCAGAGACACTTACTATGGCTACACCTTC
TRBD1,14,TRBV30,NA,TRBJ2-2,CAWRRDRATGELFF,TGTGCCTGGAGAAGGGACAGGGCCACCGGGGAGCTGTTTTTT
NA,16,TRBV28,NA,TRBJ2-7,CASSSRTGFSSYEQYF,TGTGCCAGCAGTTCCCGGACGGGATTTAGCTCCTACGAGCAGTACTTC